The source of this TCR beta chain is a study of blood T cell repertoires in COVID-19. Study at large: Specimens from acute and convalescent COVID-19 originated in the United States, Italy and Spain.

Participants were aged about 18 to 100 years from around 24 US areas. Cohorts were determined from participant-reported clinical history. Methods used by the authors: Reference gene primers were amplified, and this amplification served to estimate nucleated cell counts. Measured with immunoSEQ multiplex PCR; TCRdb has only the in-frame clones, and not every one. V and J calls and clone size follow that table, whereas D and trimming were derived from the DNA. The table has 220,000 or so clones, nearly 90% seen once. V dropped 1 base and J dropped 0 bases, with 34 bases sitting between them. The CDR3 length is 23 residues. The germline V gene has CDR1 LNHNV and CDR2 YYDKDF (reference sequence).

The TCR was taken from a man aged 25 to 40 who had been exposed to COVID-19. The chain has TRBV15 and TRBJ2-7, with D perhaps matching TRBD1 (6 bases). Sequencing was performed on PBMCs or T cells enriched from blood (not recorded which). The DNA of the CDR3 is TGTGCCACCAGCAGAGTAGGATATGGGTCGGGACATTCGACCACCACAAGCTCCTACGAGCAGTACTTC. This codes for CATSRVGYGSGHSTTTSSYEQYF.